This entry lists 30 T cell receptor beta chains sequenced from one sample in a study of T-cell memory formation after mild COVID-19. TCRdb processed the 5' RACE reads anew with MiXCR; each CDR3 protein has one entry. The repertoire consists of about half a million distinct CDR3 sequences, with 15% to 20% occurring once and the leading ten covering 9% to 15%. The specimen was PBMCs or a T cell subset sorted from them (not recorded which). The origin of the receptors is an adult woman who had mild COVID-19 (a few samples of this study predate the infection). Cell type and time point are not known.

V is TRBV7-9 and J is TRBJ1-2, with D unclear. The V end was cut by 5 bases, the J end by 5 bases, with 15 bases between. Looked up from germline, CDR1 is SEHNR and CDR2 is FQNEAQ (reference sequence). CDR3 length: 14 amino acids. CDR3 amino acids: CASSPPLLQYGYTF. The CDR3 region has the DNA TGTGCCAGCAGCCCCCCCCTTTTGCAATATGGCTACACCTTC.

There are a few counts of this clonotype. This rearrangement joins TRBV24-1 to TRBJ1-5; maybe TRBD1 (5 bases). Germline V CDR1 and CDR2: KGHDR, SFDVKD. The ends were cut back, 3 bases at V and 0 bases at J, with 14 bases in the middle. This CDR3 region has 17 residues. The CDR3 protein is CATSDTGAGYSNQPQHF. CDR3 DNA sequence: TGTGCCACCAGTGATACCGGGGCAGGATATAGCAATCAGCCCCAGCATTTT.

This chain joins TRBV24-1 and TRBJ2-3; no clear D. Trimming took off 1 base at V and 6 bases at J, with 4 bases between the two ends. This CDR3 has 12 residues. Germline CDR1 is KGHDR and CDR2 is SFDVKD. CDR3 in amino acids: CATSDFGDTQYF. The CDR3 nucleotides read TGTGCCACCAGTGATTTCGGGGATACGCAGTATTTT.

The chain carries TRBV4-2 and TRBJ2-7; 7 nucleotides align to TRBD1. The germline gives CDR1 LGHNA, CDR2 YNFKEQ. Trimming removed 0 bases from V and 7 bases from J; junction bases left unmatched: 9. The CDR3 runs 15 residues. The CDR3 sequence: CASSQDPHRGLEQYF. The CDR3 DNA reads TGTGCCAGCAGCCAAGATCCCCACAGGGGTTTGGAGCAGTACTTC.

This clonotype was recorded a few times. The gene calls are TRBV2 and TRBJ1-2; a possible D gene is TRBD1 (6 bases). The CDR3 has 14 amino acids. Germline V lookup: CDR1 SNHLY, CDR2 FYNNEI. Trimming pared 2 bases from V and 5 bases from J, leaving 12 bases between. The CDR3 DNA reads TGTGCCAGCAGTGAATACAGGGTTATTTATGGCTACACCTTC. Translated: CASSEYRVIYGYTF.

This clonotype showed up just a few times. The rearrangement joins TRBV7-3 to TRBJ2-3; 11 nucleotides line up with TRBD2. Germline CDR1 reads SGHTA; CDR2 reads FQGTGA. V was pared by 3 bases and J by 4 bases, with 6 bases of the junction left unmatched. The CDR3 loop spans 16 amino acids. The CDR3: CASSFLAGGPPDTQYF. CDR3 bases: TGTGCCAGCAGCTTCTTAGCGGGAGGGCCCCCAGATACGCAGTATTTT.

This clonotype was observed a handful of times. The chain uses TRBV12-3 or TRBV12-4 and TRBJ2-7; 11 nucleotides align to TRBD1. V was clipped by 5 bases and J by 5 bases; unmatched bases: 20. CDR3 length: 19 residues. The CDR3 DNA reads TGTGCCAGCAGTCCCCCCCTTATGATTGGACAGGGGGCTAAAAACGAGCAGTACTTC. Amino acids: CASSPPLMIGQGAKNEQYF.

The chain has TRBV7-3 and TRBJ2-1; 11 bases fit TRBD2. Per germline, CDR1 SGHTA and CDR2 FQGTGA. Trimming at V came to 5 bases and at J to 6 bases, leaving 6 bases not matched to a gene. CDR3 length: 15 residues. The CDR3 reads CASSRFSGRANEQFF. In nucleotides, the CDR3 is TGTGCCAGCAGCCGCTTTAGCGGGAGGGCCAATGAGCAGTTCTTC.

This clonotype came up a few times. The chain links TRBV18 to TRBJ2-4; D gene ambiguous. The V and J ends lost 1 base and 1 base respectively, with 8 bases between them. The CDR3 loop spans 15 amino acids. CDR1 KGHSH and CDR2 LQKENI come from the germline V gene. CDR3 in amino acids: CASSPLEEAKNIQYF. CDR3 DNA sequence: TGTGCCAGCTCACCACTTGAGGAGGCCAAAAACATTCAGTACTTC.

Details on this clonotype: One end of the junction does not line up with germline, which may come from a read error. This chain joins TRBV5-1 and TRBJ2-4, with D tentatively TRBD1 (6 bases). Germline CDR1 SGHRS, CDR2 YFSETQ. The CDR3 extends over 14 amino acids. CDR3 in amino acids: CASSLYQGKNIKYF. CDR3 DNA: TGCGCCAGCAGCTTGTACCAGGGGAAGAACATTAAGTACTTC.

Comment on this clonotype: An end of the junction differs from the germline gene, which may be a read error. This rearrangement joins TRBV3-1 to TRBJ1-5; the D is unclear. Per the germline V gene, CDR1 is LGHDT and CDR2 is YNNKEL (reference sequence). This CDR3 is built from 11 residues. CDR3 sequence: CASSFDQRQHF. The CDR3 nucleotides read TGTGCCAGCAGCTTCGATCAGCGCCAGCATTTT.

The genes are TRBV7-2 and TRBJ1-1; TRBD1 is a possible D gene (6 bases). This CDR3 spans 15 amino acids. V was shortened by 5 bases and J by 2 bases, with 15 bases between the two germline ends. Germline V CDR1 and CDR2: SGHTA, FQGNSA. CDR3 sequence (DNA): TGTGCCAGCAGCACGGTTTGGGGGCGAAACACTGAAGCTTTCTTT. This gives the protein CASSTVWGRNTEAFF.

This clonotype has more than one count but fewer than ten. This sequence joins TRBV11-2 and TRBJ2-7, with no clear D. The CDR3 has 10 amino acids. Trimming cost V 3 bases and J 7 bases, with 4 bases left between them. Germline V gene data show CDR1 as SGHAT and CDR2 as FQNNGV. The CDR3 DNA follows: TGTGCCAGCAGCTTCGGGGAGCAGTACTTC. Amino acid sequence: CASSFGEQYF.

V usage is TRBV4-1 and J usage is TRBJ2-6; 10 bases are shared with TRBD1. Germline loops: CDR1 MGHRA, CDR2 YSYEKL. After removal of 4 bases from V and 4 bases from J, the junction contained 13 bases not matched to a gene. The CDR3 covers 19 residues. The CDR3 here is CASSLFQRQGADGANVLTF. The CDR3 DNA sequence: TGCGCCAGCAGCCTCTTTCAACGACAGGGGGCGGACGGGGCCAACGTCCTGACTTTC.

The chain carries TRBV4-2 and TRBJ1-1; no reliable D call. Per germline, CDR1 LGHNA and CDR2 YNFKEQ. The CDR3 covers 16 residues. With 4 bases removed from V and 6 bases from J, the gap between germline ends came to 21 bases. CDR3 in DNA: TGTGCCAGCAGCCCAAACTTCGGGAGTGGGTCCGCTGAAGCTTTCTTT. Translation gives CASSPNFGSGSAEAFF.

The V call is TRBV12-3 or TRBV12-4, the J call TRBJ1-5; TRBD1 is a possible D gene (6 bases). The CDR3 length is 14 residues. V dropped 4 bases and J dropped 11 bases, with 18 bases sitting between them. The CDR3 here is CASSSGTSARAQHF. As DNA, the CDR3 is TGTGCCAGCAGTTCGGGGACATCTGCTAGGGCCCAGCATTTT.

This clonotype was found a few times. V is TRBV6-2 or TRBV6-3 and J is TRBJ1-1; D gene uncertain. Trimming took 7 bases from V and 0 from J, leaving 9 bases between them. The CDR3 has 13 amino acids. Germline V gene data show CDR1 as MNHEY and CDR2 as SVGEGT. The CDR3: CASTTPLNTEAFF. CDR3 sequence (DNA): TGTGCCAGCACCACACCCTTGAACACTGAAGCTTTCTTT.

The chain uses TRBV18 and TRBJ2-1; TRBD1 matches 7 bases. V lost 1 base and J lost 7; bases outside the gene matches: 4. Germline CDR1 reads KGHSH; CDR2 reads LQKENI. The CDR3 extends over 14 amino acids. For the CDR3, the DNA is TGTGCCAGCTCACCACAGGGGGCTTGGAATGAGCAGTTCTTC. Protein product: CASSPQGAWNEQFF.

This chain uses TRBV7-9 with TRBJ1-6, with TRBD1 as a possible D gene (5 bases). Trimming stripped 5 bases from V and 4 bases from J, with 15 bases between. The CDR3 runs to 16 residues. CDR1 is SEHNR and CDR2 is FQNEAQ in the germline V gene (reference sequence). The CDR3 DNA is TGTGCCAGCAGCCCCGACGGGACTGCTTATAATTCACCCCTCCACTTT. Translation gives CASSPDGTAYNSPLHF.

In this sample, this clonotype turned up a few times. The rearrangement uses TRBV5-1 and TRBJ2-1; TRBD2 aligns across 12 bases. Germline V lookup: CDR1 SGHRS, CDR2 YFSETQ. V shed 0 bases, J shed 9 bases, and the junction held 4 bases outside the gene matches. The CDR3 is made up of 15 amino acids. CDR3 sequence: CASSLGTSGVGEQFF. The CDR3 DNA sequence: TGCGCCAGCAGCTTGGGGACTAGCGGGGTGGGTGAGCAGTTCTTC.

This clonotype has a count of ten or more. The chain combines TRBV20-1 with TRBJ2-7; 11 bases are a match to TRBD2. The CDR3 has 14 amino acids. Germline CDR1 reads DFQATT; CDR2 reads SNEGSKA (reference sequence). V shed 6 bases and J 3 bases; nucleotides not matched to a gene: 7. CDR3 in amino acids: CSASPSGGNYEQYF. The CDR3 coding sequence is TGCAGTGCAAGCCCTAGCGGGGGGAACTACGAGCAGTACTTC.

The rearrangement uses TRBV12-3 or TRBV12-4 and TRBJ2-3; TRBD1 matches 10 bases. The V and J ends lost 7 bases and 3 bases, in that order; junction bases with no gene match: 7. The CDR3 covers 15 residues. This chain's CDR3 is CASNDPGQGTDTQYF. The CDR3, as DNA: TGTGCCAGCAACGATCCGGGACAGGGGACAGATACGCAGTATTTT.

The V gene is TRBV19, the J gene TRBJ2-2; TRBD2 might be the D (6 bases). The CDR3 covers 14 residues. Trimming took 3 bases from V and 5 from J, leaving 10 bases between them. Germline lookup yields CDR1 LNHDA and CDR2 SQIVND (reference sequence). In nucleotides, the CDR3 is TGTGCCAGTAGTATTTGGGACTCGACCGGGGAGCTGTTTTTT. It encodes CASSIWDSTGELFF.

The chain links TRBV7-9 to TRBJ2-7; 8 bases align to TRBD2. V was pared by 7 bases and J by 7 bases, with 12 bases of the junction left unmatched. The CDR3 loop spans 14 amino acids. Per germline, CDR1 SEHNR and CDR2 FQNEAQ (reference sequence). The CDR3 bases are TGTGCCAGCAACGGAGGGGGACTAGAGGGGGAGCAGTACTTC. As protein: CASNGGGLEGEQYF. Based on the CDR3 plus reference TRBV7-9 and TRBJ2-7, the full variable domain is DTGVSQNPRHKITKRGQNVTFRCDPISEHNRLYWYRQTLGQGPEFLTYFQNEAQLEKSRLLSDRFSAERPKGSFSTLEIQRTEQGDSAMYLCASNGGGLEGEQYFGPGTRLTVT.

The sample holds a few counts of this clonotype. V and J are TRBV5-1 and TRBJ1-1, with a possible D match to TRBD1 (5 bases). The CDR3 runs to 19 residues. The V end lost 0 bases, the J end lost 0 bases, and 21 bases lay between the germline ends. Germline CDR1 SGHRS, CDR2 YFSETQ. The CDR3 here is CASSLVIRDSRQMNTEAFF. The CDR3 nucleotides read TGCGCCAGCAGCTTGGTCATACGGGACTCCCGGCAGATGAACACTGAAGCTTTCTTT. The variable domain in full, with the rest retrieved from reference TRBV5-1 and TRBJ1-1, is KAGVTQTPRYLIKTRGQQVTLSCSPISGHRSVSWYQQTPGQGLQFLFEYFSETQRNKGNFPGRFSGRQFSNSRSEMNVSTLELGDSALYLCASSLVIRDSRQMNTEAFFGQGTRLTVV.

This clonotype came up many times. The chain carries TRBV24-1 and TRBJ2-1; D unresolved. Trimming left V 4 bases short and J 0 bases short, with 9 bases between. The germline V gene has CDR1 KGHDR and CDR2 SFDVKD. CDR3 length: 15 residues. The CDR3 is CATSDPLFSYNEQFF. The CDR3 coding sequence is TGTGCCACCAGTGACCCTCTGTTCTCCTACAATGAGCAGTTCTTC.

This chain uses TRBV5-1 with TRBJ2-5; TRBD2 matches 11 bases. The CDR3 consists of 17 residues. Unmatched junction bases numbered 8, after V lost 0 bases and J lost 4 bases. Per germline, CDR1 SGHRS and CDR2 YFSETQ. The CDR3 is CASSLGELAGVGETQYF. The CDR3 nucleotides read TGCGCCAGCAGCTTGGGCGAACTAGCGGGAGTAGGAGAGACCCAGTACTTC. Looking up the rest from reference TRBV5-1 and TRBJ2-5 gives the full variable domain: KAGVTQTPRYLIKTRGQQVTLSCSPISGHRSVSWYQQTPGQGLQFLFEYFSETQRNKGNFPGRFSGRQFSNSRSEMNVSTLELGDSALYLCASSLGELAGVGETQYFGPGTRLLVL.

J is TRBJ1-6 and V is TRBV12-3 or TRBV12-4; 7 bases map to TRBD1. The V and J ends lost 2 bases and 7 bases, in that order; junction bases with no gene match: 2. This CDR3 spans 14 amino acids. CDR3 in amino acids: CASSLRQGNSPLHF. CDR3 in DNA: TGTGCCAGCAGTTTACGACAGGGAAATTCACCCCTCCACTTT.

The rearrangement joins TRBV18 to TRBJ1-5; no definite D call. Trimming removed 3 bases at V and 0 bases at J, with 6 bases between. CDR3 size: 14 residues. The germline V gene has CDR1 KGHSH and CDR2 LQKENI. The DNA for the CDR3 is TGTGCCAGCTCACCGGTCTTTAGCAATCAGCCCCAGCATTTT. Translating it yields CASSPVFSNQPQHF.

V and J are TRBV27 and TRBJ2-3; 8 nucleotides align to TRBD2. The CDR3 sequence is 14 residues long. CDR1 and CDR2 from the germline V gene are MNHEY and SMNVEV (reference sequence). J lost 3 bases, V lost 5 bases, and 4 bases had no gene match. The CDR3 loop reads CASSSGRFTDTQYF. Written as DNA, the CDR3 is TGTGCCAGCAGTAGCGGGAGATTTACAGATACGCAGTATTTT.